The following is a T cell receptor (beta chain) sequence with its context. Its antigen specificity is not known. Base qualities are not provided; no much larger clone lies one nucleotide away. These data originate in a study of T cell repertoires in cytomegalovirus infection (dated by TCRdb to between 2018 and 2021). For the study in its entirety: The HLA type of each donor mattered for the analysis, because public TCR beta signatures pointed to carriage of CMV infection along with the matching HLA type.

TCRdb shows the sequencer as Illumina HiSeq 1500. TCRdb passed the public sequencing reads through fastp at Q25 and MiXCR, retaining productive beta sequences. Identical CDR3 proteins give one entry, which carries the most common genes and DNA. This sample is represented by roughly 310,000 distinct CDR3 sequences; roughly 15% of them were singletons. The leading ten clones occupy 12% of the sample. Taken from cysteine to phenylalanine, the CDR3 has 15 residues. The CDR3 DNA has 45 bases and is translated from base 1. V and J lose 1 base and 3 bases, and a span of 11 bases separates them. Per the germline V gene, SGHTA is the CDR1 and FQGTGA is the CDR2. Overall results and qualifications from the work: The ex vivo response was dominated by HLA-C-restricted CMV-specific TCR beta clonotypes, and the single most frequent clonotype in two of eight donors was supplied by these HLA-C-restricted clonotypes. Carriers of CMV infection plus the relevant HLA type were discriminated by the cumulative frequency of public TCR beta family members in the study cohort and in an independent roughly 400-donor cohort.

The sequenced sample was PBMCs. This chain is built from TRBV7-3 and TRBJ2-3; TRBD2 is a weak D gene call, 5 bases matching. The source is a human donor in good health (CMV status not recorded). Some clones in this sample may be carry-over from other donors' samples. The nucleotide sequence is TGTGCCAGCAGCTTAAAGTTCGGGGAGACAGATACGCAGTATTTT. Its coded protein is CASSLKFGETDTQYF.